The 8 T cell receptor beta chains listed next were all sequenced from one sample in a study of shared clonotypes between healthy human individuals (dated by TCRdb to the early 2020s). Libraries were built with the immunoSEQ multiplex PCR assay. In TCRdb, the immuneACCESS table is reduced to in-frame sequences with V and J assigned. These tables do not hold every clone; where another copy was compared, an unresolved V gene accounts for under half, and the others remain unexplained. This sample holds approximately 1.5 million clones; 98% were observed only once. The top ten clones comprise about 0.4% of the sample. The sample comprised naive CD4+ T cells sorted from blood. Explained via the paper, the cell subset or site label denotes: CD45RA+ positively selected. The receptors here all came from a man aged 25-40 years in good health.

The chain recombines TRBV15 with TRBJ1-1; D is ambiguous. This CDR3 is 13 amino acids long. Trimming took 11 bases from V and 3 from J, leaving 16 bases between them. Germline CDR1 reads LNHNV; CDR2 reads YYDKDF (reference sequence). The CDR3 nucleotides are TGTGCCGCCCAGGATGGCGGGTACACTGAAGCTTTCTTT. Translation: CAAQDGGYTEAFF.

CDR3 coding DNA: TGTGCCAGCAGTTCGACGATTGTGAGCACAGATACGCAGTATTTT. As protein: CASSSTIVSTDTQYF. V and J are TRBV28 and TRBJ2-3; D gene ambiguous. Trimming cost V 4 bases and J 0 bases, with 11 bases left between them. There are 15 residues in the CDR3. CDR1 is MDHEN and CDR2 is SYDVKM in the germline V gene.

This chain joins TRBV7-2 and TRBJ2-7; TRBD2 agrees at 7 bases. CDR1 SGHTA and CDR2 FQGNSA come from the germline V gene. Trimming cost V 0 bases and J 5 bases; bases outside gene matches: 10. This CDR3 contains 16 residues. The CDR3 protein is CASSLAFAGEYNEQYF. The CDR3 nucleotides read TGTGCCAGCAGCTTAGCGTTCGCGGGAGAGTACAACGAGCAGTACTTC.

CDR3 sequence reads: CASSLALGWGLAGASSYNEQFF. CDR3 DNA sequence: TGTGCCAGCAGCTTAGCGCTGGGTTGGGGACTAGCGGGAGCGTCCTCCTACAATGAGCAGTTCTTC. This chain joins TRBV7-6 and TRBJ2-1; 14 nucleotides match TRBD2. This CDR3 has 22 residues. V was pared by 0 bases and J by 0 bases, with 13 bases of the junction left unmatched. Per the germline V gene, CDR1 is SGHVS and CDR2 is FNYEAQ.

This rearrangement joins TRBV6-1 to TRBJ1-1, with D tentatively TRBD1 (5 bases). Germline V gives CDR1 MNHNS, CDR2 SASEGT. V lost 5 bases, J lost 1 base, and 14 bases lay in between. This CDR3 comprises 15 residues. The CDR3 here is CASSNRDPRNTEAFF. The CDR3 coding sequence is TGTGCCAGCAGTAACCGGGACCCTAGGAACACTGAAGCTTTCTTT.

This CDR3 is CASSQKERQGYTF. As DNA, the CDR3 is TGCGCCAGCAGCCAAAAAGAGCGACAAGGCTACACCTTC. This sequence joins TRBV4-3 and TRBJ1-2, with no clear D. Germline values: CDR1 LGHNA, CDR2 YSLEER. V lost 2 bases and J lost 8, with 12 bases in between. This CDR3 comprises 13 residues.

The CDR3 loop is CASSLFWGPRSSYNEQFF. As DNA, the CDR3 is TGTGCCAGCAGCTTGTTCTGGGGGCCTCGAAGCTCCTACAATGAGCAGTTCTTC. V is TRBV5-6 and J is TRBJ2-1; a weak D match, TRBD1 (6 bases). V was cut by 1 base and J by 0 bases, with 17 bases left in between. The germline V gene encodes CDR1 SGHDT and CDR2 YYEEEE. This CDR3 has 18 amino acids.

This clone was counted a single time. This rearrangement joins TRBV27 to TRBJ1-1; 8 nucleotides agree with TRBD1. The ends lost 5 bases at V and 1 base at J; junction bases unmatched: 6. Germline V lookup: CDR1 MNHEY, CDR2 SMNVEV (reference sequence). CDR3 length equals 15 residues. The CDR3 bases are TGTGCCAGCAGTCCGACAGGGGAAGGGAACACTGAAGCTTTCTTT. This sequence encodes CASSPTGEGNTEAFF.